The TCR beta chain under discussion was sequenced for a study of CD8 T cells in ankylosing spondylitis. Overall study findings and caveats: For ankylosing spondylitis blood, a TCR beta motif of several highly homologous variants appeared characteristic. Disease-linked clones bore a CD8+ phenotype and were relatively rare in peripheral blood. Significant enrichment of disease-linked clones was reported in matched ankylosing spondylitis synovial fluid. Reactive arthritis synovial fluid and blood were previously reported to contain some motif variants.

V was pared by 5 bases and J by 1 base, with 14 bases between. Germline values: CDR1 SGHAT, CDR2 FQDESV (reference sequence). The CDR3 is 15 residues long. This clonotype occurred a few times. No antigen is known for it. Quantitative 5'-RACE with molecular barcodes produced the TCR beta libraries. TCRdb itself ran the 5' RACE reads through MiXCR, one entry per CDR3 protein. The table shows over 450,000 distinct CDR3 sequences, with roughly 12% occurring only once. The genes are TRBV11-1 and TRBJ2-5, with D possibly being TRBD2 (6 bases). The receptor was isolated from a male donor with ankylosing spondylitis. The sample taken for sequencing was blood, either unsorted or a sorted T cell fraction (not recorded which). CDR3 nucleotide sequence: TGTGCCAGCAGCGCAGCGGGCGCTGGCCAAGAGACCCAGTACTTC. The encoded protein is CASSAAGAGQETQYF.